This TCR beta chain was sequenced during a study of T cells in women clearing cervical HPV infection. TCRdb's copy holds only in-frame clones and misses some; the assay was immunoSEQ multiplex PCR. The specimen's table records 35,000 to 45,000 clones. Study-level findings and limits: CIN3+ cases had significantly higher TCR richness than controls; evenness did not differ.

Concerning this clone: Its target is unknown. From the germline J gene comes the end of the CDR3, since the read stops 3 residues before it.

Trimming cost V 5 bases and J 0 bases; bases outside gene matches: 17. Germline assignment: CDR1 LNHDA and CDR2 SQIVND (reference sequence). This CDR3 has 20 amino acids. The material sequenced was blood buffy coat. This chain connects TRBV19 to TRBJ2-1; 9 bases are shared with TRBD1. This TCR was sampled from a woman between 18 and 70 years old with a cervical HPV16 infection that either progressed to CIN3+ or cleared (not recorded which). The covered CDR3 bases are TGTGCCAGTAGTTTATGGAACAAAGGACAGGGGTCAAGCTCCTACAATGAG. As protein: CASSLWNKGQGSSSYNE. The whole CDR3 sequence is CASSLWNKGQGSSSYNEQFF.